What follows describes a single TCR beta chain. V lost 5 bases and J lost 3; bases outside the gene matches: 12. This CDR3 contains 17 residues. Germline CDR1 reads SGHTA; CDR2 reads FQGTGA. These data belong to a study of blood T cell repertoires in COVID-19. Study-level background: PBMCs, B-cell-depleted T cells, or T cells were the source of the cDNA or gDNA that made up the material.

The data were produced by immunoSEQ multiplex PCR, yet TCRdb's version contains in-frame clones alone and is incomplete. The table shows some 200,000 clones, with 80% to 90% occurring only once. This TCR was sampled from a woman older than 75 with COVID-19, enrolled during active disease. V is TRBV7-3 and J is TRBJ1-5; 8 nucleotides agree with TRBD1. Sequencing input: peripheral blood. DNA for the CDR3: TGTGCCAGCAGCCATATTGGACAGGGATACGACAATCAGCCCCAGCATTTT. Translation: CASSHIGQGYDNQPQHF. The variable domain in full, completed from reference TRBV7-3 and TRBJ1-5, reads GAGVSQTPSNKVTEKGKYVELRCDPISGHTALYWYRQSLGQGPEFLIYFQGTGAADDSGLPNDRFFAVRPEGSVSTLKIQRTERGDSAVYLCASSHIGQGYDNQPQHFGDGTRLSIL.